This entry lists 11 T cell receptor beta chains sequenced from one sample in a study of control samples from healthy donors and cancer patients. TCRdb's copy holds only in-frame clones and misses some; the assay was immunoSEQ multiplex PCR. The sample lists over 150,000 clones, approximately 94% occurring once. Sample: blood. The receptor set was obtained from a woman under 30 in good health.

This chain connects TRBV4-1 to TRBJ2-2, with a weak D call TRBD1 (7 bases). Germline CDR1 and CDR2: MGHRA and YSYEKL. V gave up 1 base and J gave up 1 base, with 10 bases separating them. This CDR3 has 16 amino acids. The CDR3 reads CASSQAQGGNTGELFF. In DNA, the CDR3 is TGCGCCAGCAGCCAAGCTCAGGGGGGGAACACCGGGGAGCTGTTTTTT.

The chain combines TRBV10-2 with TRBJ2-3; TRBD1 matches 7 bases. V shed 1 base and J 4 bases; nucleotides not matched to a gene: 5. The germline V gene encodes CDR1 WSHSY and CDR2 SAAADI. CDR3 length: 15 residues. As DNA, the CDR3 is TGCGCCAGCAGTGAGTTCGACAGGGTGGCAGATACGCAGTATTTT. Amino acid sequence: CASSEFDRVADTQYF.

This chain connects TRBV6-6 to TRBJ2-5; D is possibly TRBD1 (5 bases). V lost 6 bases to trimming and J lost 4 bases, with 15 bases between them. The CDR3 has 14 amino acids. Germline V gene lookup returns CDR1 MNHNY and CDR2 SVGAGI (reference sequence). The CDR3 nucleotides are TGTGCCAGCAGCCGAGACAGCGCAGGAGAGACCCAGTACTTC. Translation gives CASSRDSAGETQYF.

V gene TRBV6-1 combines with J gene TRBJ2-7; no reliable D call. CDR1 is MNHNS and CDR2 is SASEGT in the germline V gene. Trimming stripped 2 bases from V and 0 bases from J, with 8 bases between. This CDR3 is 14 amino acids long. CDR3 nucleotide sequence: TGTGCCAGCAGTGAATCAGGCACCTCCTACGAGCAGTACTTC. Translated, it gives CASSESGTSYEQYF.

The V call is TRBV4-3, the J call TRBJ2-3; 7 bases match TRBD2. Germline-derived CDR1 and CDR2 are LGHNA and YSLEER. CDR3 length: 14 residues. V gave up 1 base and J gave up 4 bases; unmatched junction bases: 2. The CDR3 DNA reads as TGCGCCAGCAGCCAAGTCCGGGGGGCAGATACGCAGTATTTT. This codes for CASSQVRGADTQYF.

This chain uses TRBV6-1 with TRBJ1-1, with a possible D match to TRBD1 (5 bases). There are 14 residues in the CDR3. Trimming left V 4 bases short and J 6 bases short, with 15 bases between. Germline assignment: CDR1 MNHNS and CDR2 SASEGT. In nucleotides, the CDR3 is TGTGCCAGCAGTGTAGCAGAAGGGGCGGCTGAAGCTTTCTTT. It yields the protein CASSVAEGAAEAFF.

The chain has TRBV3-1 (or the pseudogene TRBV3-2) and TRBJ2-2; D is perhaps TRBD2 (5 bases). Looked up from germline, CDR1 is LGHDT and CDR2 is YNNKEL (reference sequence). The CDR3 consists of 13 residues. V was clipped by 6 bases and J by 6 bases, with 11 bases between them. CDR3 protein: CASRRYGAGELFF. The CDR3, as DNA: TGTGCCAGCAGACGGTACGGGGCCGGGGAGCTGTTTTTT.

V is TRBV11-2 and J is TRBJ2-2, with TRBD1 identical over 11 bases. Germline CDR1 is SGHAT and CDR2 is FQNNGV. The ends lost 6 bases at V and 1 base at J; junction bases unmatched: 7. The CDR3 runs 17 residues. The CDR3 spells CASRRTGGGLNTGELFF. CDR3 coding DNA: TGTGCCAGCAGACGGACAGGGGGCGGGTTGAACACCGGGGAGCTGTTTTTT.

CDR3 loop: CASSTIAGYNEQFF. For the CDR3, the DNA is TGTGCCAGCAGCACAATAGCGGGGTACAATGAGCAGTTCTTC. The chain uses TRBV11-3 and TRBJ2-1; TRBD2 aligns across 8 bases. Trimming cost V 5 bases and J 4 bases; bases outside gene matches: 4. CDR1 and CDR2 (germline): SGHNT, YENEEA. CDR3 length: 14 residues.

CDR3 loop: CAGKPGLAGEFSGELFF. The CDR3, as DNA: TGTGCCGGAAAACCGGGACTAGCGGGGGAGTTTTCCGGGGAGCTGTTTTTT. The gene calls are TRBV7-9 and TRBJ2-2; TRBD2 aligns across 14 bases. From germline, CDR1 is SEHNR and CDR2 FQNEAQ (reference sequence). CDR3 length: 17 residues. After removal of 11 bases from V and 6 bases from J, the junction contained 14 bases not matched to a gene.

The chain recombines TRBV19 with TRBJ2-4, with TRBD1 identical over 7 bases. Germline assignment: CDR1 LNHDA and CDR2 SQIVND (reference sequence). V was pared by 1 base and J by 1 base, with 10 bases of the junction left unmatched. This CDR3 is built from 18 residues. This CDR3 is CASSIGPRTGSAKNIQYF. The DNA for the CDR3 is TGTGCCAGTAGTATAGGCCCGAGGACAGGTTCGGCCAAAAACATTCAGTACTTC.